This TCR beta chain is drawn from a study of shared clonotypes between healthy human individuals. Study as a whole: CD4 naive cells filled three plates per donor, CD4 memory three, CD8 naive two and CD8 memory one.

Study-wide results and limits: Naive subsets tended to show greater estimated richness than memory subsets. Clonotype sharing among donors was thought likely to change with sequencing depth.

CD8 cells classed as naive were CD45RO-negative and positively selected for CCR7, excluding terminally differentiated effector memory CD45RA+ cells. The repertoire was sequenced with immunoSEQ multiplex PCR; TCRdb's copy has only in-frame clones and lacks some. Among over 2 million clones listed, about 95% were seen once. CDR3 length equals 14 residues. From germline, CDR1 is LGHNT and CDR2 FRNRAP. Losses at the gene ends were 7 bases for V and 6 bases for J; bases not matched to a gene: 9. Of note for this clone: Its antigen is as yet unknown.

The chain links TRBV12-5 to TRBJ1-2; 9 nucleotides agree with TRBD1. This sequence was found in a young man in good health. Sequenced: naive CD8+ T cells sorted from blood. Here the CDR3 reads CASAITGGANGYTF. Here the CDR3 DNA reads TGTGCTAGTGCCATCACAGGGGGCGCAAATGGCTACACCTTC.